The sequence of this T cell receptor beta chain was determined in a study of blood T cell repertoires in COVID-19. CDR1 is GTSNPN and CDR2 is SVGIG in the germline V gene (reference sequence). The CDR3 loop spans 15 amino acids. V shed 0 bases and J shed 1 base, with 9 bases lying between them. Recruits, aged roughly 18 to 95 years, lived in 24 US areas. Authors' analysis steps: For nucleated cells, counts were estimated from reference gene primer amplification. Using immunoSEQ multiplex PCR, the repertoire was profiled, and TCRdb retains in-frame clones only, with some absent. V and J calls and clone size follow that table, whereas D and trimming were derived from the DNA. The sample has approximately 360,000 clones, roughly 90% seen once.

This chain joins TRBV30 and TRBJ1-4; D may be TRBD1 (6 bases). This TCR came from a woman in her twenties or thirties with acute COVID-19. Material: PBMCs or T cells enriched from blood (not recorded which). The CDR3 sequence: CAWSVQQGTNEKLFF. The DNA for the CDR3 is TGTGCCTGGAGTGTCCAACAGGGAACTAATGAAAAACTGTTTTTT. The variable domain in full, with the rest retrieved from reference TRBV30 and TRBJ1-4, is SQTIHQWPATLVQPVGSPLSLECTVEGTSNPNLYWYRQAAGRGLQLLFYSVGIGQISSEVPQNLSASRPQDRQFILSSKKLLLSDSGFYLCAWSVQQGTNEKLFFGSGTQLSVL.